One sample yielded the 32 T cell receptor beta chains listed below, sequenced in a study of T-cell memory formation after mild COVID-19. TCRdb called the 5' RACE reads again in MiXCR, with one record for every CDR3 protein. The sample lists more than 110,000 distinct CDR3 sequences; 11% to 15% were seen once. The sequenced sample consisted of PBMCs or a T cell subset sorted from them (not recorded which). The receptor set was obtained from an adult woman who had mild COVID-19 (a few samples of this study predate the infection). Cell type and time point are not known.

Only a few counts were recorded for this clonotype. The CDR3 bases are TGTGCCAGCAGTTTAATCTGGGGGGCCGGGGAGACCCAGTACTTC. Protein sequence: CASSLIWGAGETQYF. The rearrangement links TRBV27 to TRBJ2-5; the D call may be TRBD1 or TRBD2 (6 bases each). Between the trimmed V and J ends, which lost 2 bases and 5 bases, there was a span of 15 bases. The CDR3 totals 15 residues. Germline assignment: CDR1 MNHEY and CDR2 SMNVEV (reference sequence).

This clonotype was found a few times. The chain has TRBV9 and TRBJ2-1; D may correspond to TRBD1 or TRBD2 (6 bases each). Trimming shortened V by 2 bases and J by 7 bases, and 16 bases separated the two germline ends. This CDR3 has 15 residues. The V gene's germline CDR1 is SGDLS and CDR2 YYNGEE. The CDR3 sequence: CASSVSGGPQNEQFF. The CDR3 DNA follows: TGTGCCAGCAGCGTTAGTGGGGGGCCGCAAAATGAGCAGTTCTTC.

This clonotype has only a few counts. The chain links TRBV2 to TRBJ2-1; the D is unclear. V lost 3 bases and J 1 base, leaving 13 bases between the germline ends. Per germline, CDR1 SNHLY and CDR2 FYNNEI. The CDR3 contains 16 residues. CDR3 bases: TGTGCCAGCAGTGATACTGGCCCTGTGTCCTACAATGAGCAGTTCTTC. This gives the protein CASSDTGPVSYNEQFF.

The gene calls are TRBV27 and TRBJ2-2; possible D gene TRBD1, 7 bases. Trimming took 3 bases from V and 8 from J, leaving 19 bases between them. This CDR3 region has 16 residues. The germline V gene encodes CDR1 MNHEY and CDR2 SMNVEV (reference sequence). Written as DNA, the CDR3 is TGTGCCAGCAGTTTCAACCAAGGAGGGGGCTTTGGGGAGCTGTTTTTT. It yields the protein CASSFNQGGGFGELFF.

V gene TRBV12-3 or TRBV12-4 combines with J gene TRBJ1-5; D possibly corresponds to TRBD1 (5 bases). CDR3 length: 15 residues. V was pared by 3 bases and J by 6 bases, with 15 bases between. The CDR3: CASSLNSWGSQPQHF. The DNA for the CDR3 is TGTGCCAGCAGTTTGAATTCATGGGGGAGTCAGCCCCAGCATTTT.

This clonotype has at least ten counts. The chain is built from TRBV7-3 and TRBJ2-7; D possibly matches TRBD1 or TRBD2 (5 bases each). Trimming pared 5 bases from V and 3 bases from J, leaving 11 bases between. The CDR3 totals 13 residues. CDR1 SGHTA and CDR2 FQGTGA come from the germline V gene. The chain's CDR3 is CASSPGQHYEQYF. CDR3 DNA: TGTGCCAGCAGCCCGGGGCAGCACTACGAGCAGTACTTC. Full variable domain (outside the CDR3, taken from reference TRBV7-3 and TRBJ2-7): GAGVSQTPSNKVTEKGKYVELRCDPISGHTALYWYRQSLGQGPEFLIYFQGTGAADDSGLPNDRFFAVRPEGSVSTLKIQRTERGDSAVYLCASSPGQHYEQYFGPGTRLTVT.

This clonotype was found a few times. The V call is TRBV4-1, the J call TRBJ2-7, with 9 positions matching TRBD1. Per germline, CDR1 MGHRA and CDR2 YSYEKL. This CDR3 is 14 amino acids long. V shed 3 bases, J shed 3 bases, and the junction held 3 bases outside the gene matches. CDR3 nucleotide sequence: TGCGCCAGCAGCCATGAGACAGGGGGCTACGAGCAGTACTTC. Protein product: CASSHETGGYEQYF.

This clonotype was seen a few times. CDR3 coding DNA: TGTGCCAGCAGCGAGTATGAGGCCGTCCAAGAGACCCAGTACTTC. Encoded protein: CASSEYEAVQETQYF. The chain uses TRBV9 and TRBJ2-5; D uncertain. V was clipped by 3 bases and J by 1 base, with 13 bases between them. Germline CDR1 and CDR2: SGDLS and YYNGEE. This CDR3 region has 15 residues.

This clonotype appeared a few times. In DNA, the CDR3 is TGTGCCAGCAGTGATACCAGGGCCCACGAGCAGTACTTC. Translated: CASSDTRAHEQYF. This chain uses TRBV25-1 with TRBJ2-7; possible D gene TRBD1, 5 bases. This CDR3 has 13 residues. CDR1 is MGHDK, CDR2 SYGVNS, per germline. V shed 3 bases and J shed 5 bases, with 11 bases lying between them.

The table lists this clonotype with a few counts. The chain employs TRBV12-3 or TRBV12-4 and TRBJ2-5; TRBD2 matches 16 bases. Losses at the gene ends were 7 bases for V and 5 bases for J; bases not matched to a gene: 7. There are 16 residues in the CDR3. As DNA, the CDR3 is TGTGCCAGCAAAGGGACTAGCGGGGGGGCCGTGGAGACCCAGTACTTC. Translation: CASKGTSGGAVETQYF.

V and J are TRBV12-3 or TRBV12-4 and TRBJ2-1; 7 nucleotides align to TRBD2. Trimming cost V 11 bases and J 9 bases; bases outside gene matches: 10. The CDR3 consists of 12 residues. CDR3 nucleotide sequence: TGTGCCCAGGAGCGGGATTGGAGTGAGCAGTTCTTC. Protein: CAQERDWSEQFF.

This chain uses TRBV20-1 with TRBJ2-1; perhaps TRBD2 as D (5 bases). Germline values: CDR1 DFQATT, CDR2 SNEGSKA (reference sequence). Trimming took 1 base from V and 0 from J, leaving 22 bases between them. CDR3 size: 19 residues. The chain's CDR3 is CSARAPRPGGGVSYNEQFF. In nucleotides, the CDR3 is TGCAGTGCTAGAGCCCCCCGACCTGGAGGTGGGGTCTCCTACAATGAGCAGTTCTTC.

This clonotype was detected only a few times. The gene calls are TRBV13 and TRBJ2-3, with D possibly being TRBD2 (6 bases). The CDR3 runs 14 residues. Per germline, CDR1 PRHDT and CDR2 FYEKMQ (reference sequence). Between the trimmed V and J ends, which lost 3 bases and 5 bases, there was a span of 12 bases. CDR3 sequence reads: CASSFWRAQDTQYF. The CDR3 DNA reads as TGTGCCAGCAGCTTCTGGAGGGCCCAAGATACGCAGTATTTT.

V usage is TRBV6-1 and J usage is TRBJ1-1; TRBD1 aligns across 8 bases. J was trimmed by 5 bases and V by 3 bases; bases with no gene match: 5. The germline V gene has CDR1 MNHNS and CDR2 SASEGT. The CDR3 totals 14 residues. Here the CDR3 DNA reads TGTGCCAGCAGTGACGCAGGGGGCAGTACTGAAGCTTTCTTT. Protein: CASSDAGGSTEAFF.

In its sample, this clonotype was seen a few times. The chain carries TRBV6-6 and TRBJ2-7; D is unclear. The CDR3 length is 14 residues. Germline V gene lookup returns CDR1 MNHNY and CDR2 SVGAGI (reference sequence). The V end lost 8 bases, the J end lost 5 bases, and 19 bases lay between the germline ends. CDR3 sequence reads: CASHPGLGYNEQYF. The CDR3 DNA is TGTGCCAGCCACCCGGGCCTCGGCTATAACGAGCAGTACTTC.

The chain uses TRBV27 and TRBJ1-1; no clear D. V lost 6 bases and J lost 1, with 15 bases in between. The CDR3 totals 15 residues. Germline CDR1 MNHEY, CDR2 SMNVEV (reference sequence). CDR3 DNA sequence: TGTGCCAGCAGAGTTCCAGGATTCGGGAACACTGAAGCTTTCTTT. Its protein is CASRVPGFGNTEAFF.

The CDR3 DNA reads as TGTGCCAGCAGCCAGGCCGGGACAGAGATATCCTACGAGCAGTACTTC. The encoded protein is CASSQAGTEISYEQYF. J is TRBJ2-7 and V is TRBV4-2; 7 nucleotides line up with TRBD1. V trimming: 3 bases; J trimming: 1 base; junction bases outside the gene matches: 9. Germline loops: CDR1 LGHNA, CDR2 YNFKEQ. CDR3 size: 16 residues.

The chain couples TRBV6-6 to TRBJ1-1; the D is unclear. The V and J ends lost 10 bases and 5 bases respectively, with 8 bases between them. CDR3 length: 10 residues. Germline CDR1 is MNHNY and CDR2 is SVGAGI (reference sequence). CDR3 sequence reads: CATTGTEAFF. The CDR3 coding sequence is TGTGCCACTACGGGGACTGAAGCTTTCTTT.

This clonotype appeared a few times. The V call is TRBV7-9, the J call TRBJ2-5; the D is unclear. Germline CDR1 SEHNR, CDR2 FQNEAQ (reference sequence). The V end was cut by 4 bases, the J end by 0 bases, with 9 bases between. This CDR3 is built from 14 residues. The CDR3 is CASSSVADQETQYF. CDR3 bases: TGTGCCAGCAGCTCCGTAGCAGACCAAGAGACCCAGTACTTC.

This chain joins TRBV7-3 and TRBJ2-3, with D possibly TRBD1 on 6 matching bases. This CDR3 contains 16 residues. Trimming left V 5 bases short and J 0 bases short, with 15 bases between. Germline V gene sequence: CDR1 SGHTA, CDR2 FQGTGA. DNA for the CDR3: TGTGCCAGCAGCCAAAGACCGACAGGAAGCACAGATACGCAGTATTTT. Translated, it gives CASSQRPTGSTDTQYF.

The chain recombines TRBV12-3 or TRBV12-4 with TRBJ2-3; D may be TRBD2 (7 bases). V dropped 6 bases and J dropped 0 bases, with 28 bases sitting between them. The CDR3 has 20 residues. CDR3 loop: CASSPPGPRGGGVSTDTQYF. The CDR3 DNA sequence: TGTGCCAGCAGCCCGCCCGGGCCCAGAGGAGGGGGGGTCAGCACAGATACGCAGTATTTT.

The V and J genes are TRBV13 and TRBJ2-5; 7 bases are a match to TRBD2. The CDR3 is 15 residues long. Trimming removed 4 bases from V and 4 bases from J; junction bases left unmatched: 9. Germline V CDR1 and CDR2: PRHDT, FYEKMQ (reference sequence). The CDR3 coding sequence is TGTGCCAGCAGCTCTCCTAGCGGAGGCTCAGAGACCCAGTACTTC. It is translated as CASSSPSGGSETQYF.

On this clonotype: A much bigger clone sits one base away, suggesting this may be a read error. The rearrangement joins TRBV15 to TRBJ2-1, with 12 bases aligning to TRBD1. CDR3 length equals 16 residues. Germline CDR1 and CDR2: LNHNV and YYDKDF (reference sequence). The CDR3 DNA is TGTGCCTCCAGCAGTGTCGGGACAGGGGGCCTAAATGAGCAGTTCTTC. This codes for CASSSVGTGGLNEQFF.

This clonotype has only a few counts. This chain joins TRBV7-9 and TRBJ1-2; 10 bases map to TRBD1. Germline V gives CDR1 SEHNR, CDR2 FQNEAQ (reference sequence). After removal of 1 base from V and 4 bases from J, the junction contained 3 bases not matched to a gene. This CDR3 is 15 amino acids long. The CDR3, as DNA: TGTGCCAGCAGCTTAGGGGACAGGGGTTTCTATGGCTACACCTTC. Translated, it gives CASSLGDRGFYGYTF.

The V and J genes are TRBV9 and TRBJ1-2, with 7 bases identical to TRBD1. Germline CDR1 reads SGDLS; CDR2 reads YYNGEE. This CDR3 contains 15 residues. V lost 4 bases and J lost 3; bases outside the gene matches: 9. The CDR3 DNA reads TGTGCCAGCAGCACCAGGGACAGCCCGTACTATGGCTACACCTTC. Translated: CASSTRDSPYYGYTF. The variable domain in full, completed from reference TRBV9 and TRBJ1-2, reads DSGVTQTPKHLITATGQRVTLRCSPRSGDLSVYWYQQSLDQGLQFLIQYYNGEERAKGNILERFSAQQFPDLHSELNLSSLELGDSALYFCASSTRDSPYYGYTFGSGTRLTVV.

The rearrangement joins TRBV15 to TRBJ2-5; D may match TRBD1 or TRBD2 (5 bases each). The CDR3 length is 16 residues. The germline V gene has CDR1 LNHNV and CDR2 YYDKDF (reference sequence). Trimming shortened V by 2 bases and J by 4 bases, and 17 bases separated the two germline ends. The DNA of the CDR3 is TGTGCCACCAGCAGAACTATGGGGGACCGAGGAGAGACCCAGTACTTC. It codes for CATSRTMGDRGETQYF.

This clonotype was counted a few times. This CDR3 is CASNPSRRGDEQFF. The CDR3 DNA sequence: TGCGCCAGCAACCCATCTAGGCGGGGGGATGAGCAGTTCTTC. The chain recombines TRBV10-2 with TRBJ2-1, with 8 bases aligning to TRBD2. Germline CDR1 and CDR2: WSHSY and SAAADI. The CDR3 runs 14 residues. The trim removed 7 bases at V and 8 bases at J, leaving 10 bases unmatched.

This clonotype appeared a few times. The V gene is TRBV2, the J gene TRBJ2-7; no definite D call. CDR3 length: 13 amino acids. The V end lost 4 bases, the J end lost 4 bases, and 11 bases lay between the germline ends. Looked up from germline, CDR1 is SNHLY and CDR2 is FYNNEI. The chain's CDR3 is CASSVGLLYEQYF. The CDR3 region has the DNA TGTGCCAGCAGTGTGGGGTTGCTTTACGAGCAGTACTTC.

The rearrangement uses TRBV2 and TRBJ2-7; D is uncertain. The CDR3 consists of 11 residues. The V gene lost 2 bases and the J gene lost 3 bases, with 2 bases spanning the gap. Per germline, CDR1 SNHLY and CDR2 FYNNEI. Written as DNA, the CDR3 is TGTGCCAGCAGTGAACTCTACGAGCAGTACTTC. This gives the protein CASSELYEQYF.

This chain connects TRBV5-6 to TRBJ2-3; either TRBD1 or TRBD2 may supply D (6 bases each). The germline gives CDR1 SGHDT, CDR2 YYEEEE. The CDR3 loop spans 14 amino acids. The V end was cut by 5 bases, the J end by 3 bases, with 13 bases between. The CDR3 here is CASSVGGPTDTQYF. In nucleotides, the CDR3 is TGTGCCAGCAGTGTTGGGGGGCCGACAGATACGCAGTATTTT.

With respect to this clonotype: One end of the junction is discordant with germline, which a read error may explain. The chain couples TRBV7-9 to TRBJ2-1; the match to TRBD2 covers 9 bases. This CDR3 has 12 amino acids. Germline CDR1 and CDR2: SEHNR and FQNEAQ (reference sequence). The DNA of the CDR3 is TGTGCCAGCAGCCACCGACTAGCGGAGCCGACCTTC. Translating it yields CASSHRLAEPTF.

J is TRBJ2-1 and V is TRBV12-5; D remains unclear. CDR1 and CDR2 from the germline V gene are LGHNT and FRNRAP. CDR3 size: 13 residues. Trimming took off 6 bases at V and 3 bases at J, with 9 bases between the two ends. CDR3 nucleotides: TGTGCTAGTGGGTGGGATCACTACAATGAGCAGTTCTTC. As protein: CASGWDHYNEQFF. Based on the CDR3 plus reference TRBV12-5 and TRBJ2-1, the full variable domain is DARVTQTPRHKVTEMGQEVTMRCQPILGHNTVFWYRQTMMQGLELLAYFRNRAPLDDSGMPKDRFSAEMPDATLATLKIQPSEPRDSAVYFCASGWDHYNEQFFGPGTRLTVL.